Below, 2 T cell receptor beta chains from the same sample are listed, as sequenced in a study of Ad26.COV2.S vaccination and SARS-CoV-2 variants (dated by TCRdb to about 2021). Preparation of the library involved the immunoSEQ multiplex PCR assay. The source is immuneACCESS, and TCRdb retained only in-frame sequences with V and J called. Part of the clones is not carried over; for the studies checked, unresolved V genes explain less than half of this, and the remainder is unexplained. The sample table lists hundreds of thousands of clones, about 87% of them with a count of one. Of the sample, 5.5% to 7% falls within the top ten clones. The sample's treatment or condition label, decoded: 15 to 20 received Ad26.COV2.S at low or high dose, single or two shots; about 5 received placebo; per-sample allocation not given. For vaccine and placebo recipients, the sequenced repertoires came from samples collected on day 63 after the first injection.

This sample comprised peripheral blood, obtained in a trial of Ad26.COV2.S vaccine versus placebo. The receptors were sampled from a person between 18 and 59 years old who received the Ad26.COV2.S COVID-19 vaccine or a placebo.

The J gene is TRBJ2-2, the V gene TRBV15, with TRBD2 matching 13 bases. Losses at the gene ends were 2 bases for V and 1 base for J; bases not matched to a gene: 7. The CDR3 spans 19 residues. CDR1 and CDR2 (germline): LNHNV, YYDKDF (reference sequence). CDR3 DNA: TGTGCCACCAGCAGACGCGGGGGGACTAGCGGGATGAACACCGGGGAGCTGTTTTTT. Translated: CATSRRGGTSGMNTGELFF.

V and J are TRBV30 and TRBJ2-7; no reliable D call. This CDR3 has 13 residues. Germline CDR1 and CDR2: GTSNPN and SVGIG (reference sequence). Trimming shortened V by 3 bases and J by 3 bases, and 12 bases separated the two germline ends. The CDR3 is CAWRKGPYYEQYF. The CDR3 coding sequence is TGTGCCTGGAGGAAAGGGCCGTACTACGAGCAGTACTTC.